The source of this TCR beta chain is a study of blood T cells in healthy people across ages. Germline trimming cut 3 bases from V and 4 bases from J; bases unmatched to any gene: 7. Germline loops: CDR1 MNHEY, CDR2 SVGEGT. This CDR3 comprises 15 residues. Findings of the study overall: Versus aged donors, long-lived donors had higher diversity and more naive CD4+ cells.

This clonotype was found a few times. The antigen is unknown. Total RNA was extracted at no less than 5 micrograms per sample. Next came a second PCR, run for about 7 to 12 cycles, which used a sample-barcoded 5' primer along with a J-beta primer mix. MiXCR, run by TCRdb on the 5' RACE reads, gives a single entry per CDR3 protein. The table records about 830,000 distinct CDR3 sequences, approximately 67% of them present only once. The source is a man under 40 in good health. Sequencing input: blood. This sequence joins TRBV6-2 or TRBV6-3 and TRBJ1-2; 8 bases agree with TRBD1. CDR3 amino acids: CASSYTLGQGYGYTF. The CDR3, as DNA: TGTGCCAGCAGTTATACCCTCGGACAGGGCTATGGCTACACCTTC.